The rows below give T cell receptor beta chains drawn from one sample of a study of blood T cell repertoires in COVID-19. The method was immunoSEQ multiplex PCR; TCRdb's version includes in-frame clones alone and lacks a portion of them. The sample has approximately 250,000 clones; nearly 85% are singletons. The specimen sequenced was peripheral blood. Receptors were obtained from a human donor in a cohort sampled during active COVID-19. Each CDR3 is given with its conserved first and last residue. The D gene is left open where the match is weak. Clone size is shown for a subset of rows, as once, few, many or a class of expanded clone.

V gene,clone size,J gene,D gene,CDR3 protein,CDR3 DNA
TRBV5-1,.,TRBJ2-5,TRBD2,CASSLGLAGGAVQETQYF,TGCGCCAGCAGCTTGGGGCTAGCGGGAGGAGCCGTACAAGAGACCCAGTACTTC
TRBV18,.,TRBJ2-2,TRBD1,CASSRQGMDTGELFF,TGTGCCAGCTCAAGACAGGGAATGGACACCGGGGAGCTGTTTTTT
TRBV19,.,TRBJ2-5,TRBD2,CASSRGLAGGVETQYF,TGTGCCAGTAGTAGGGGACTAGCGGGGGGCGTGGAGACCCAGTACTTC
TRBV2,few,TRBJ2-2,TRBD1,CASSESIGQGATGELFF,TGTGCCAGCAGTGAAAGTATAGGGCAGGGGGCCACCGGGGAGCTGTTTTTT
TRBV6-2/TRBV6-3,few,TRBJ1-1,TRBD1,CASSDPGQGVSAFF,TGTGCCAGCAGTGACCCGGGACAGGGGGTTTCAGCTTTCTTT
TRBV28,once,TRBJ1-2,.,CASSAGPTNYGYTF,TGTGCCAGCAGTGCGGGACCTACTAACTATGGCTACACCTTC
TRBV7-2,.,TRBJ1-2,TRBD1,CASSSGTGSYGYTF,TGTGCCAGCAGCTCCGGGACAGGGTCTTATGGCTACACCTTC
TRBV27,once,TRBJ1-2,.,CASSGSGAAHGYTF,TGTGCCAGCAGTGGCTCGGGAGCCGCTCATGGCTACACCTTC
TRBV7-9,.,TRBJ2-5,TRBD1,CASSLLDRVKETQYF,TGTGCCAGCAGCTTACTAGACAGGGTAAAAGAGACCCAGTACTTC
TRBV9,.,TRBJ2-5,.,CASSPTTEGATQYF,TGTGCCAGCAGCCCGACCACTGAAGGGGCGACCCAGTACTTC
TRBV2,.,TRBJ2-2,TRBD2,CASRWTSGTGELFF,TGTGCCAGCAGATGGACTAGCGGGACCGGGGAGCTGTTTTTT
TRBV6-1,.,TRBJ1-2,.,CASSEIKGFAYTF,TGTGCCAGCAGTGAAATTAAGGGGTTTGCCTACACCTTC
TRBV6-5,once,TRBJ2-7,TRBD2,CASSYRLAGGEQYF,TGTGCCAGCAGTTACAGACTAGCGGGAGGCGAGCAGTACTTC
TRBV7-9,.,TRBJ2-2,TRBD2,CASSASGLAVINTGELFF,TGTGCCAGCAGCGCTTCGGGACTAGCGGTGATTAACACCGGGGAGCTGTTTTTT
TRBV5-1,once,TRBJ1-2,.,CASSIRDGGIYGYTF,TGCGCCAGCAGCATCCGGGACGGGGGGATCTATGGCTACACCTTC
TRBV29-1,.,TRBJ1-1,.,CSVADIKNTEAFF,TGCAGCGTTGCGGACATTAAGAACACTGAAGCTTTCTTT
TRBV6-2/TRBV6-3,.,TRBJ2-7,.,CASSRHDSYEQYF,TGTGCCAGCAGTCGACATGACTCCTACGAGCAGTACTTC
TRBV10-1,.,TRBJ2-7,.,CASSEFAGAAYEQYF,TGCGCCAGCAGTGAGTTCGCGGGGGCTGCCTACGAGCAGTACTTC
TRBV6-5,.,TRBJ2-6,.,CASSYSGGSGANVLTF,TGTGCCAGCAGTTACTCAGGGGGCTCTGGGGCCAACGTCCTGACTTTC
TRBV6-5,.,TRBJ2-7,.,CASRRGRTLEEQYF,TGTGCCAGCAGACGAGGACGGACTTTGGAGGAGCAGTACTTC
TRBV9,.,TRBJ1-5,TRBD1,CASSSTGGEFDQPQHF,TGTGCCAGCAGCTCGACAGGGGGGGAGTTCGATCAGCCCCAGCATTTT
TRBV7-9,.,TRBJ2-1,.,CASSFGGSDNEQFF,TGTGCCAGCAGCTTTGGGGGGTCCGACAATGAGCAGTTCTTC
TRBV5-1,.,TRBJ1-2,.,CASSLGTGTGFNYGYTF,TGCGCCAGCAGCCTAGGCACAGGGACGGGTTTTAACTATGGCTACACCTTC
TRBV2,.,TRBJ1-2,TRBD1,CAIKTGFDYGYTF,TGTGCCATCAAGACAGGGTTCGACTATGGCTACACCTTC
TRBV24-1,.,TRBJ1-6,TRBD1,CATSHTFRDREGSPLHF,TGTGCCACCAGTCACACCTTCCGGGACAGGGAAGGTTCACCCCTCCACTTT
TRBV5-6,.,TRBJ2-5,.,CASSLAGGETQYF,TGTGCCAGCAGCTTGGCAGGGGGGGAGACCCAGTACTTC
TRBV27,.,TRBJ2-5,TRBD2,CASSSGLAGGPVRETQYF,TGTGCCAGCAGTTCCGGACTAGCGGGGGGCCCGGTACGAGAGACCCAGTACTTC
TRBV29-1,.,TRBJ2-5,.,CSGLLGSETQYF,TGCAGCGGCCTACTAGGATCAGAGACCCAGTACTTC
TRBV28,.,TRBJ1-2,.,CASNTWGGRVDGYTF,TGTGCCAGCAACACCTGGGGGGGCCGAGTGGATGGCTACACCTTC
TRBV6-6,few,TRBJ2-7,TRBD2,CASSYSYSGGNYEQYF,TGTGCCAGCAGTTACTCGTACAGCGGGGGGAACTACGAGCAGTACTTC
TRBV9,.,TRBJ2-3,TRBD2,CASSTASGIGRAQYF,TGTGCCAGTTCAACGGCCAGCGGGATCGGGCGGGCGCAGTATTTT
TRBV5-8,.,TRBJ1-4,TRBD1,CASSSILDRATNEKLFF,TGTGCCAGCAGTTCCATCCTGGACAGGGCAACTAATGAAAAACTGTTTTTT
TRBV19,.,TRBJ2-2,.,CASRLMTRGNTGELFF,TGTGCCAGTAGACTGATGACAAGGGGGAACACCGGGGAGCTGTTTTTT
TRBV5-1,.,TRBJ2-7,.,CASSSGSGVYEQYF,TGCGCCAGCAGCTCCGGGAGCGGCGTCTACGAGCAGTACTTC
TRBV9,.,TRBJ2-2,TRBD1,CASSVVGTGDITGELFF,TGTGCCAGCAGCGTAGTAGGGACAGGGGATATCACCGGGGAGCTGTTTTTT
TRBV5-6,.,TRBJ1-3,.,CASSPGTLSGNTIYF,TGTGCCAGCAGCCCCGGGACACTCTCTGGAAACACCATATATTTT
TRBV19,once,TRBJ2-5,.,CASKMSGQETQYF,TGTGCCAGTAAGATGAGCGGGCAAGAGACCCAGTACTTC
TRBV11-3,.,TRBJ2-5,.,CASSFDRQETQYF,TGTGCCAGCAGCTTTGACAGGCAAGAGACCCAGTACTTC
TRBV7-2,.,TRBJ2-7,TRBD2,CASSSRTSGGWDSYEQYF,TGTGCCAGCAGCTCACGGACTAGCGGGGGCTGGGACTCCTACGAGCAGTACTTC
TRBV29-1,.,TRBJ2-3,.,CSLNRADTQYF,TGCAGCCTGAACAGGGCAGATACGCAGTATTTT
TRBV28,.,TRBJ1-1,.,CASSLIHVNTEAFF,TGTGCCAGCAGTTTGATACATGTGAACACTGAAGCTTTCTTT
TRBV28,.,TRBJ1-3,.,CASSLTGGQGNTIYF,TGTGCCAGCAGTTTAACGGGCGGGCAGGGGAACACCATATATTTT
TRBV10-3,.,TRBJ2-7,.,CAISDIYEQYF,TGTGCCATCAGTGATATTTACGAGCAGTACTTC
TRBV28,.,TRBJ2-3,.,CASTTSDTQYF,TGTGCCAGCACAACATCAGATACGCAGTATTTT
TRBV28,few,TRBJ1-2,.,CASSRGQRYGYTF,TGTGCCAGCAGCCGAGGACAGAGGTATGGCTACACCTTC
TRBV4-1,.,TRBJ1-5,TRBD1,CASSLTGQGVQPQHF,TGCGCCAGCAGCCTTACGGGACAGGGAGTTCAGCCCCAGCATTTT
TRBV10-1,.,TRBJ1-2,.,CASSEFTAKTQPANYGYTF,TGCGCCAGCAGTGAATTTACGGCTAAGACCCAACCAGCGAACTATGGCTACACCTTC
TRBV28,.,TRBJ2-3,TRBD2,CASSPIGSGITDTQYF,TGTGCCAGCAGCCCGATTGGTAGCGGGATCACAGATACGCAGTATTTT
TRBV7-9,few,TRBJ1-2,.,CASSSTANYGYTF,TGTGCCAGCAGCTCGACAGCTAACTATGGCTACACCTTC
TRBV3-1/TRBV3-2,.,TRBJ2-5,TRBD1,CASSRGDRGNGRETQYF,TGTGCCAGCAGCCGAGGCGACAGGGGGAACGGTAGGGAGACCCAGTACTTC